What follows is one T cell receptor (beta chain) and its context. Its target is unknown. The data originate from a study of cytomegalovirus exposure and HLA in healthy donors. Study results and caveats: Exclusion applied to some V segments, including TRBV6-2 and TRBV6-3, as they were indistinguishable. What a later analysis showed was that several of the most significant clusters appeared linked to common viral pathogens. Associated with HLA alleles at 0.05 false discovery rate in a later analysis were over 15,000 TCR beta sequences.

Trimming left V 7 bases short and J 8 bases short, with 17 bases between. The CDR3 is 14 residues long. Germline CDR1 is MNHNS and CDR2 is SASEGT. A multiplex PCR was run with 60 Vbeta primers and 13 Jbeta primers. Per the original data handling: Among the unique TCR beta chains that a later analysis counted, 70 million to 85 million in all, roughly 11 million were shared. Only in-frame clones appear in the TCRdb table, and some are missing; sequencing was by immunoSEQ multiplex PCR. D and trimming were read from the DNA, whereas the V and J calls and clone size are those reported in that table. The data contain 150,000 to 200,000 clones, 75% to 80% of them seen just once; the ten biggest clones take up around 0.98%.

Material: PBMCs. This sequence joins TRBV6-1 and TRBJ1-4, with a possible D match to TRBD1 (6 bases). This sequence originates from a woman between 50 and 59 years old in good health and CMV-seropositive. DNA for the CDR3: TGTGCCAGCACCCAGGGGAGTCTTGGGGAAAAACTGTTTTTT. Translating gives CASTQGSLGEKLFF.